The 13 T cell receptor beta chains below come from one sample, sequenced in a study of OX40 agonist ivuxolimab in advanced cancers. To prepare the library, the immunoSEQ multiplex PCR assay was applied. In its TCRdb copy, this immuneACCESS table keeps in-frame sequences only and misses some clones. Where compared with another copy, unresolved V genes explain less than half of these, and the others have no known cause. The sample data list over 85,000 clones, and 91% of these were observed just once. The top ten clonotypes cover around 0.32% of the sample. The source was CD4+ or CD8+ T cells sorted from blood, collected in a trial of the OX40 agonist ivuxolimab. These receptors came from an adult with an advanced solid tumor such as melanoma, head and neck, liver or kidney cancer.

The chain carries TRBV7-2 and TRBJ2-5; D is perhaps TRBD1 or TRBD2 (5 bases each). CDR1 is SGHTA and CDR2 is FQGNSA in the germline V gene. V was clipped by 5 bases and J by 1 base, with 11 bases between them. This CDR3 comprises 14 residues. This CDR3 is CASSRAGTQETQYF. The DNA of the CDR3 is TGTGCCAGCAGCCGGGCCGGGACCCAAGAGACCCAGTACTTC.

CDR3 region: CASSQETQYF. The CDR3 bases are TGTGCCAGCTCGCAAGAGACCCAGTACTTC. This chain uses TRBV18 with TRBJ2-5; D is undetermined. This CDR3 is 10 amino acids long. V dropped 6 bases and J dropped 2 bases, with 1 base sitting between them. CDR1 and CDR2 from the germline V gene are KGHSH and LQKENI. Drawing the rest from reference TRBV18 and TRBJ2-5, the complete variable domain is NAGVMQNPRHLVRRRGQEARLRCSPMKGHSHVYWYRQLPEEGLKFMVYLQKENIIDESGMPKERFSAEFPKEGPSILRIQQVVRGDSAAYFCASSQETQYFGPGTRLLVL.

The V and J genes are TRBV5-4 and TRBJ2-2; 10 bases fit TRBD2. The junction had 9 bases not matched to a gene; V was cut back by 5 bases and J by 2 bases. Germline V gives CDR1 SGHNT, CDR2 YYREEE (reference sequence). There are 17 residues in the CDR3. CDR3 DNA sequence: TGTGCCAGCAGTTTTAGACTAGCGGGCCCTAACACCGGGGAGCTGTTTTTT. It yields the protein CASSFRLAGPNTGELFF.

The V and J genes are TRBV11-2 and TRBJ2-7; 9 bases are a match to TRBD1. The CDR3 sequence is 15 residues long. CDR1 SGHAT and CDR2 FQNNGV come from the germline V gene. V dropped 2 bases and J dropped 3; count of bases not matched to a gene: 5. The CDR3 DNA is TGTGCCAGCAGCTTAAGTTGGGACAGGGTCTACGAGCAGTACTTC. Translated, it gives CASSLSWDRVYEQYF.

The chain carries TRBV6-5 and TRBJ2-3; TRBD1 matches 11 bases. The CDR3 covers 15 residues. CDR1 and CDR2 from the germline V gene are MNHEY and SVGAGI. The junction had 5 bases not matched to a gene; V was cut back by 2 bases and J by 7 bases. CDR3 amino acids: CASSYGGQGGNTQYF. DNA for the CDR3: TGTGCCAGCAGTTACGGGGGACAGGGGGGGAATACGCAGTATTTT.

This chain uses TRBV7-2 with TRBJ2-7; perhaps TRBD1 as D (6 bases). V was trimmed by 5 bases and J by 2 bases, leaving 10 bases between them. CDR1 is SGHTA, CDR2 FQGNSA, per germline. The CDR3 spans 13 residues. The CDR3 reads CASSPRQAYEQYF. Written as DNA, the CDR3 is TGTGCCAGCAGCCCTAGACAGGCCTACGAGCAGTACTTC.

The chain links TRBV6-5 to TRBJ2-7; possible D gene TRBD1, 6 bases. Trimming left V 0 bases short and J 6 bases short, with 12 bases between. Germline CDR1 reads MNHEY; CDR2 reads SVGAGI. This CDR3 comprises 14 residues. As DNA, the CDR3 is TGTGCCAGCAGTTACTCGACAGGAATGTCCGAGCAGTACTTC. Protein: CASSYSTGMSEQYF.

The chain joins TRBV20-1 to TRBJ2-5, with D perhaps TRBD1 (6 bases). Germline V gene data show CDR1 as DFQATT and CDR2 as SNEGSKA (reference sequence). The CDR3 has 11 residues. The chain's CDR3 is CSQGMSETQYF. For the CDR3, the DNA is TGCAGCCAGGGGATGTCCGAGACCCAGTACTTC.

This chain connects TRBV13 to TRBJ2-2; TRBD2 is a possible D gene (6 bases). The CDR3 is made up of 15 amino acids. V lost 8 bases and J 0 bases, leaving 13 bases between the germline ends. Germline values: CDR1 PRHDT, CDR2 FYEKMQ (reference sequence). The CDR3 loop is CASYDGTPNTGELFF. For the CDR3, the DNA is TGTGCCAGCTACGACGGGACTCCGAACACCGGGGAGCTGTTTTTT.

The chain uses TRBV14 and TRBJ2-2, with 10 bases aligning to TRBD2. The germline V gene encodes CDR1 SGHDN and CDR2 FVKESK. This CDR3 has 18 amino acids. Trimming at V came to 0 bases and at J to 4 bases, leaving 8 bases not matched to a gene. CDR3 sequence reads: CASSQDLPGLASTGELFF. In DNA form, the CDR3 reads TGTGCCAGCAGCCAAGATCTACCGGGACTAGCGAGCACCGGGGAGCTGTTTTTT. Together with reference TRBV14 and TRBJ2-2, the CDR3 gives the full variable domain: EAGVTQFPSHSVIEKGQTVTLRCDPISGHDNLYWYRRVMGKEIKFLLHFVKESKQDESGMPNNRFLAERTGGTYSTLKVQPAELEDSGVYFCASSQDLPGLASTGELFFGEGSRLTVL.

The chain links TRBV7-9 to TRBJ1-1; D gene unclear. Trimming took 8 bases from V and 5 from J, leaving 12 bases between them. The germline V gene encodes CDR1 SEHNR and CDR2 FQNEAQ (reference sequence). The CDR3 runs to 12 residues. DNA of the CDR3: TGTGCCAGCTGCCGCGGTGAGACTGAAGCTTTCTTT. Its translation is CASCRGETEAFF.

The chain links TRBV14 to TRBJ1-5; unclear D gene. The ends were cut back, 1 base at V and 4 bases at J, with 14 bases in the middle. CDR3 length: 16 residues. Per germline, CDR1 SGHDN and CDR2 FVKESK. The DNA for the CDR3 is TGTGCCAGCAGCCAAGTCCAGTTTGGCCAAAATCAGCCCCAGCATTTT. It specifies CASSQVQFGQNQPQHF. Full variable domain (missing parts from reference TRBV14 and TRBJ1-5): EAGVTQFPSHSVIEKGQTVTLRCDPISGHDNLYWYRRVMGKEIKFLLHFVKESKQDESGMPNNRFLAERTGGTYSTLKVQPAELEDSGVYFCASSQVQFGQNQPQHFGDGTRLSIL.

This clone was counted once. Relative to the germline gene, one junction end is altered; a read error may explain this. At the DNA level, this CDR3 is encoded by other sequences in the same sample as well. This sequence joins TRBV18 and TRBJ2-2; no firm D call. This CDR3 has 16 residues. In germline, CDR1 is KGHSH, CDR2 LQKENI. The CDR3 loop is CASSPPKRAYTGELFF. In DNA form, the CDR3 reads TGTGCCAGCTCGCCACCGAAGCGTGCGTACACCGGGGAGCTGTTTTTT. Filled out from reference TRBV18 and TRBJ2-2, the complete variable domain reads NAGVMQNPRHLVRRRGQEARLRCSPMKGHSHVYWYRQLPEEGLKFMVYLQKENIIDESGMPKERFSAEFPKEGPSILRIQQVVRGDSAAYFCASSPPKRAYTGELFFGEGSRLTVL.